These T cell receptor beta chains were read from a single sample in a study of Graves' ophthalmopathy and Graves' hyperthyroidism. TCRdb analysed the multiplex PCR reads with MiXCR anew, one entry per CDR3 protein. Of roughly 1.1 million distinct CDR3 sequences in the sample, around a third were seen once. The sequenced material came from peripheral blood or thyroid tissue (not recorded which). Receptors were obtained from an adult man with Graves' hyperthyroidism. CDR3s include the opening cysteine and the closing phenylalanine or tryptophan. A D gene is named only where the DNA matches it firmly. A clone size is listed for some rows: how often the clone was seen (once, few, many), or a class if it is expanded.

j_call d_call v_call clone_size cdr3_aa cdr3_nt
TRBJ2-2 - TRBV3-1 - CASSQVRLAAGELFF TGTGCCAGCAGCCAAGTTAGGCTCGCTGCCGGGGAGCTGTTTTTT
TRBJ1-5 TRBD1 TRBV2 few CAWSDRGRQPQHF TGTGCCTGGAGTGACAGGGGGCGACAGCCCCAGCATTTT
TRBJ1-5 - TRBV15 many CATSREVGTGKMAQPQHF TGTGCCACCAGCAGAGAAGTGGGCACAGGGAAGATGGCTCAGCCCCAGCATTTT
TRBJ2-5 TRBD1 TRBV12-3/TRBV12-4 - CASSSYPQGVEETQYF TGTGCCAGCAGTTCTTACCCCCAGGGGGTCGAAGAGACCCAGTACTTC
TRBJ2-7 - TRBV28 - CASSLTDPAGYEQYF TGTGCCAGCAGCTTGACCGACCCAGCAGGCTACGAGCAGTACTTC
TRBJ1-6 - TRBV2 many CASIERGNSPLHF TGTGCCAGCATCGAGCGGGGTAATTCACCCCTCCACTTT
TRBJ1-4 - TRBV10-3 - CAISDLGSNEKLFF TGTGCCATCAGTGATTTGGGATCTAATGAAAAACTGTTTTTT
TRBJ1-6 - TRBV19 many CASLGQLNSPLHF TGTGCCAGTTTAGGACAGCTTAATTCACCCCTCCACTTT
TRBJ2-6 - TRBV30 - CAWSGGFWSGANVLTF TGTGCCTGGAGTGGGGGGTTTTGGAGTGGGGCCAACGTCCTGACTTTC
TRBJ1-2 - TRBV6-5 many CASSYPTGYTF TGTGCCAGCAGTTACCCCACGGGCTACACCTTC
TRBJ1-1 TRBD1 TRBV15 - CATGTGLRGEAFF TGTGCTACCGGGACAGGGCTACGGGGTGAAGCTTTCTTT
TRBJ1-2 - TRBV7-2 - CASSLARTGSYGYTF TGTGCCAGCAGCTTAGCGAGGACTGGCTCCTATGGCTACACCTTC
TRBJ2-5 - TRBV4-2 many CASSQGNSANRETQYF TGTGCCAGCAGCCAAGGAAACTCAGCGAACCGGGAGACCCAGTACTTC
TRBJ2-5 - TRBV20-1 few CSVRGTQYF TGCAGTGTCCGGGGGACCCAGTACTTC
TRBJ1-1 - TRBV19 few CAGKGGQTNTEAFF TGTGCCGGTAAGGGTGGACAGACCAACACTGAAGCTTTCTTT
TRBJ2-5 - TRBV20-1 many CSARLRGRGAYQETQYF TGCAGTGCTAGACTGAGGGGACGGGGGGCCTACCAAGAGACCCAGTACTTC
TRBJ1-2 - TRBV19 many CATLRAANYGYTF TGTGCCACCCTAAGGGCGGCTAACTATGGCTACACCTTC
TRBJ1-2 TRBD1 TRBV7-6 many CASSLGQGIEDGYTF TGTGCCAGCAGCCTCGGACAGGGAATAGAGGATGGCTACACCTTC
TRBJ2-5 - TRBV5-6 many CASSAIGARETQYF TGTGCCAGCAGCGCCATTGGGGCGAGGGAGACCCAGTACTTC
TRBJ1-5 TRBD1 TRBV2 few CASRETGDRPQHF TGTGCCAGCAGGGAGACAGGGGATCGGCCCCAGCATTTT
TRBJ1-4 - TRBV12-3/TRBV12-4 - CASSEVEKLFF TGTGCCAGCAGTGAAGTGGAAAAACTGTTTTTT
TRBJ1-1 - TRBV30 - CAWSVVQGNRAFF TGTGCCTGGAGTGTAGTCCAGGGAAATAGGGCTTTCTTT
TRBJ2-5 - TRBV29-1 - CSSAGAGPETQYF TGCAGCTCCGCGGGTGCCGGCCCTGAGACCCAGTACTTC
TRBJ1-3 TRBD1 TRBV19 - CASSNIGGTGVSGNTIYF TGTGCCAGTAGCAACATTGGGGGAACAGGGGTCTCTGGAAACACCATATATTTT
TRBJ1-4 - TRBV7-9 - CASSVDSDDSWEKLFF TGTGCCAGCAGCGTGGACAGTGACGACAGTTGGGAAAAACTGTTTTTT
TRBJ1-4 - TRBV4-1 few CASSQEGDNGEKLFF TGCGCCAGCAGCCAGGAGGGGGACAATGGGGAAAAACTGTTTTTT
TRBJ1-2 - TRBV5-1 many CASSLSGSPYGYTF TGCGCCAGCAGCTTATCCGGGTCCCCCTATGGCTACACCTTC
TRBJ1-1 TRBD1 TRBV10-2 - CASSEPDRKNTEAFF TGCGCCAGCAGTGAGCCGGACAGGAAGAACACTGAAGCTTTCTTT
TRBJ1-6 TRBD1 TRBV7-2 - CASSYQGDTLHF TGTGCCAGCAGCTACCAGGGGGACACCCTCCACTTT
TRBJ2-7 - TRBV10-3 - CAISESDKEQYF TGTGCCATCAGTGAGTCGGACAAAGAGCAGTACTTC
TRBJ1-1 - TRBV19 many CASTRDRPMNTEAFF TGTGCCAGTACCCGCGACAGGCCGATGAACACTGAAGCTTTCTTT
TRBJ1-2 - TRBV7-9 - CAWTSRGDGNYGYTF TGTGCCTGGACCTCAAGGGGGGACGGAAACTATGGCTACACCTTC
TRBJ2-2 - TRBV10-3 many CAISARTVNTGELFF TGTGCCATCAGTGCGAGGACAGTTAACACCGGGGAGCTGTTTTTT
TRBJ1-6 TRBD1 TRBV25-1 many CASSDSAGGSNSPLHF TGTGCCAGCAGTGATTCCGCAGGGGGCAGCAATTCACCCCTCCACTTT
TRBJ1-2 - TRBV30 - CAWRTPHYREHGYTF TGTGCCTGGAGAACACCCCACTACAGGGAACATGGCTACACCTTC
TRBJ2-7 - TRBV20-1 many CSASPLMTSSYEQYF TGCAGTGCCTCCCCACTAATGACTTCCTCCTACGAGCAGTACTTC
TRBJ2-7 - TRBV19 few CASSPVGGTYEQYF TGTGCCAGCAGCCCAGTTGGGGGAACCTACGAGCAGTACTTC
TRBJ1-5 - TRBV7-9 many CASSVRNQPQHF TGTGCCAGCAGTGTCAGAAATCAGCCCCAGCATTTT
TRBJ1-1 - TRBV12-5 many CASAPPENTEAFF TGTGCTAGTGCCCCCCCGGAGAACACTGAAGCTTTCTTT
TRBJ2-6 - TRBV5-1 few CASSAPVTVSGGANVLTF TGTGCCAGCAGTGCCCCGGTTACTGTTTCGGGAGGGGCCAACGTCCTGACTTTC